This entry concerns a single TCR beta chain. Which antigen it targets is not known. No quality values exist for individual bases; no much larger clone is one base distant. Each collaborating institution followed its own protocols to collect whole blood in K2EDTA tubes. Collaborator samples were shipped for TCRbeta analysis as frozen whole blood, isolated PBMCs, or DNA extracted from either sample type. The data stem from a study of blood T cell repertoires in COVID-19 (dated by TCRdb to about 2020). With regard to the full study: Samples covering the acute and convalescent phases of COVID-19 were provided by collaborators in the United States, Italy and Spain. Sample metadata almost always included a de-identified subject ID, COVID-19 status, age in years and sex. A freely available public database, intended as a resource for researchers studying the immune response to SARS-CoV-2, is where the repertoires were released. Subjects who had been exposed to COVID-19, were actively infected with it, or had recovered from it provided the deeply sampled blood TCRbeta repertoires that made up the dataset. The samples were drawn from two sources: the first 160 participants of the ongoing ImmuneRACE study, and 950 to 1,500 subjects contributed by 6 global collaborators. The material from the prospective study consisted of cDNA or gDNA derived from T cells, B-cell-depleted T cells, or PBMCs. Where available, HLA class I and class II types were obtained from metadata supplied by the sample provider rather than from assay-based typing.

Measured from the cysteine to the phenylalanine, the CDR3 is 17 residues long. Only the CDR3 DNA stays, 51 bases, in frame from base 1. Trimming accounts for 3 bases at V and 0 bases at J, while the number of junction bases matched to no gene is 4. The germline V gene provides CDR1 MGHDK and CDR2 SYGVNS. General findings and caveats noted by the study authors: The quantity of clinical and demographic metadata differed by source and by participant and was supplied without curation.

TCRbeta CDR3 regions were amplified from genomic DNA by means of the immunoSEQ Assay, a bias-controlled multiplex PCR. For the original study's pipeline: Nucleated cell counts per sample were estimated from amplification of reference gene primers within the assay. To quantify the absolute abundance of each unique TCRbeta CDR3 rearrangement, sequence reads were collapsed and filtered. Productive Simpson clonality was computed per sample as the square root of Simpson's diversity index over productive rearrangements. TCRdb provides this immuneACCESS table in a form limited to in-frame rearrangements. Some clones are lacking; in checked studies, under half of them reflect an unresolved V gene, and why the rest are absent is not known. The DNA gave D and trimming, while V, J and clone size come from that table. This sample gives hundreds of thousands of clones in total; more than 85% of them show up just once. Of the sample, over 4% falls within the top ten clones.

Sequencing was performed on peripheral blood. This receptor was obtained from a woman in her 30s with acute or convalescent COVID-19. The chain was built from TRBV25-1 and TRBJ1-4, with 10 bases matching TRBD1. The CDR3: CASSEDRGIPTNEKLFF. The DNA is as follows: TGTGCCAGCAGTGAGGACAGGGGGATTCCAACTAATGAAAAACTGTTTTTT.